The present T cell receptor beta chain was sequenced within a study of T cell responses to AZD1222 COVID-19 vaccine. Findings of the study overall: Repertoire collection took place solely once the T cell response had peaked. Vaccination with two AZD1222 doses was followed by a rise in Spike-specific TCR breadth and depth. Vaccine-associated CD4 TCRs ranged over spike, dominating at 160-218 and 743-854. A mostly white British donor set with more females was recruited, and clonal diversity was possibly underestimated.

A remark on this clone: Its specificity is not known.

Profiled with immunoSEQ multiplex PCR; TCRdb holds only in-frame clones, not every one. The table lists 110,000 to 150,000 clones, 90% of them singletons. The V gene end was trimmed by 1 base and the J gene end by 4 bases; junction bases not matched to a gene: 3. Germline CDR1 reads SGHTA; CDR2 reads FQGNSA. CDR3 length: 14 residues. The material sequenced was peripheral blood, taken on day 0 of AZD1222 vaccination. The chain links TRBV7-2 to TRBJ1-2; TRBD1 aligns across 7 bases. The TCR was taken from an adult in good health. In DNA, the CDR3 is TGTGCCAGCAGCTTAGACAGGGGCCCCTATGGCTACACCTTC. It yields the protein CASSLDRGPYGYTF.